The rows below give T cell receptor beta chains drawn from one sample of a study of blood T cell repertoires in COVID-19. TCRdb's copy holds only in-frame clones and misses some; the assay was immunoSEQ multiplex PCR. The data contain about 480,000 clones, roughly nine tenths of them singletons. Specimen: peripheral blood. These TCRs come from a young man with COVID-19, enrolled during active disease. Each CDR3 is given with its conserved first and last residue. D genes are given only for firm matches. Clone sizes are given selectively: once, few, many, or a class where the clone is expanded.

TRBD2 TRBJ2-2 TRBV7-3 once TGTGCCAGCAGCTTAACGAGCGGGAGGTACACCGGGGAGCTGTTTTTT CASSLTSGRYTGELFF
TRBD1 TRBJ1-2 TRBV5-1 . TGCGCCAGCAGCCCTGGGGACAGCCCACGCCCAATCTATGGCTACACCTTC CASSPGDSPRPIYGYTF
TRBD1 TRBJ2-5 TRBV2 . TGTGCCAGCGCAAGACAGGGGAACTCGGGGACCCAGTACTTC CASARQGNSGTQYF
. TRBJ2-1 TRBV6-1 . TGTGCCAGCAGTGAAGGGTTAGACGCGGTGAATGAGCAGTTCTTC CASSEGLDAVNEQFF
TRBD1 TRBJ2-2 TRBV5-1 . TGCGCCAGCAGCCGGACAGGCCCGAACACCGGGGAGCTGTTTTTT CASSRTGPNTGELFF
TRBD1 TRBJ2-5 TRBV5-4 . TGTGCCAGCAGCCCGGGACAGGACCCACTAGAGACCCAGTACTTC CASSPGQDPLETQYF
. TRBJ1-1 TRBV28 . TGTGCCAGCAGTTTTTTTCGGGGAGGAGGAGACACTGAAGCTTTCTTT CASSFFRGGGDTEAFF
TRBD1 TRBJ2-1 TRBV27 . TGTGCCAGCAGTACCGGACAGGGGTGGATCTCCTACAATGAGCAGTTCTTC CASSTGQGWISYNEQFF
. TRBJ1-5 TRBV19 . TGTGCCAGTAGTATGCGAGGCAGCAATCAGCCCCAGCATTTT CASSMRGSNQPQHF
. TRBJ2-1 TRBV28 . TGTGCCAGCAGTTTCGTGGAGCAGTTCTTC CASSFVEQFF
. TRBJ2-2 TRBV19 . TGTGCCAGTATGGGACAAAACACCGGGGAGCTGTTTTTT CASMGQNTGELFF
. TRBJ1-6 TRBV27 . TGTGCCAGCAGTTGGGACACCTATAATTCACCCCTCCACTTT CASSWDTYNSPLHF
. TRBJ1-1 TRBV29-1 . TGCAGCGTTCACAGGGTAATGAACACTGAAGCTTTCTTT CSVHRVMNTEAFF
TRBD2 TRBJ2-1 TRBV2 . TGTGCCAGCAGTAACGAACGGACTAGCGGGGGGGATGAGCAGTTCTTC CASSNERTSGGDEQFF
TRBD1 TRBJ2-7 TRBV29-1 . TGCAGCGTTGAAGTTCTGGGACAGAAGAGCTCCTACGAGCAGTACTTC CSVEVLGQKSSYEQYF
. TRBJ2-3 TRBV20-1 . TGCAGTGCTAGTTCCGAGAAGAGCACAGATACGCAGTATTTT CSASSEKSTDTQYF
TRBD1 TRBJ2-7 TRBV6-5 . TGTGCCAGCAGTCCCGGGACAGCAAACTCCTACGAGCAGTACTTC CASSPGTANSYEQYF
TRBD1 TRBJ1-2 TRBV4-1 . TGCGCCAGCAGCCTAAGGACAGGGGACGACTATGGCTACACCTTC CASSLRTGDDYGYTF
TRBD1 TRBJ1-1 TRBV5-4 few TGTGCCAGCAGCTCCGGGACAGACACTGAAGCTTTCTTT CASSSGTDTEAFF
TRBD2 TRBJ2-7 TRBV5-1 . TGCGCCAGCAGCTCGGGACTAGCGGGAGCCGAGCAGTACTTC CASSSGLAGAEQYF
. TRBJ2-7 TRBV2 once TGTGCCAGCACGGGGGACTCAGCCTACGAGCAGTACTTC CASTGDSAYEQYF
TRBD2 TRBJ2-3 TRBV18 . TGTGCCAGCTCGCGTGACTCAGGCGGGAGGGCCCGCACAGATACGCAGTATTTT CASSRDSGGRARTDTQYF
. TRBJ1-2 TRBV25-1 . TGTGCCAGCAGTGAAGTAACGGAGGGTCAATATGGCTACACCTTC CASSEVTEGQYGYTF
. TRBJ2-2 TRBV11-2 . TGTGCCAGCAGCTTAAACCTAGCGTCCGGGGAGCTGTTTTTT CASSLNLASGELFF
. TRBJ2-3 TRBV5-4 once TGTGCCAGCAGCCCGGGACACACAGATACGCAGTATTTT CASSPGHTDTQYF
TRBD1 TRBJ2-1 TRBV30 . TGTGCCTGGAGGCAGGGGGCCCCGACTGAGCAGTTCTTC CAWRQGAPTEQFF
TRBD2 TRBJ2-7 TRBV27 . TGTGCCAGCAGTTTAATGTTAGCGGGAGAGAGTGAGCAGTACTTC CASSLMLAGESEQYF
TRBD1 TRBJ2-7 TRBV7-2 few TGTGCCAGCAGCTTAGCGCCCGGGGACAGCTACGAGCAGTACTTC CASSLAPGDSYEQYF
. TRBJ2-3 TRBV11-2 . TGTGCCAGCAGCTTCACTACGGCGGATACGCAGTATTTT CASSFTTADTQYF
. TRBJ2-1 TRBV5-1 . TGCGCCAGCAGCTTGGTATTACAGCCCAATGAGCAGTTCTTC CASSLVLQPNEQFF
TRBD1 TRBJ2-3 TRBV11-2 . TGTGCCAGCAGCTTAGGGGGGGCAGGGGGCCGCACAGATACGCAGTATTTT CASSLGGAGGRTDTQYF
. TRBJ2-2 TRBV19 once TGTGCCAGTACCGGGGAATATCTCCCGGGCACCGGGGAGCTGTTTTTT CASTGEYLPGTGELFF
. TRBJ2-3 TRBV2 . TGTGCCAGCAGGGCCCAGGAGGGTTCAGATACGCAGTATTTT CASRAQEGSDTQYF
. TRBJ1-6 TRBV18 . TGTGCCAGCTCACCAGCAGGGTCTTATAATTCACCCCTCCACTTT CASSPAGSYNSPLHF
TRBD1 TRBJ1-5 TRBV24-1 . TGTGCCACCAGTGTACCGACAGGGTACAAGAATCAGCCCCAGCATTTT CATSVPTGYKNQPQHF
. TRBJ1-1 TRBV7-9 . TGTGCCAGCAGCCCCCGGGGGGCGAACACTGAAGCTTTCTTT CASSPRGANTEAFF